This T cell receptor beta chain came from a study of cytomegalovirus exposure and HLA in healthy donors. Whole-study findings and limits: Both high specificity and high sensitivity reportedly marked the classifier's diagnosis of cytomegalovirus status. The study put around 180 TCR beta chains on its list as cytomegalovirus-associated. Most TCR sequences proved rare, with some public TCRs found in many donors.

This clone was observed a few times. No antigen is known for it. Among the 110 or so subjects of the validation cohort, separate from the 666-subject first cohort, were the donors. This CDR3 has 14 residues. With 5 bases clipped from V and 2 bases from J, the junction kept 5 bases outside the gene matches. Germline V gene sequence: CDR1 SGHTA, CDR2 FQGNSA. Assay: immunoSEQ multiplex PCR; the TCRdb copy retains only in-frame clones and omits some. The table records about 120,000 clones, more than 75% of them present only once. The J gene is TRBJ2-7, the V gene TRBV7-2, with 8 bases aligning to TRBD1. The sample comprised PBMCs. The sequence was collected from a man aged 18 to 30 in good health and CMV-seronegative. CDR3 nucleotides: TGTGCCAGCAGCCTTCCGGACAGGGCCTACGAGCAGTACTTC. Translated: CASSLPDRAYEQYF.